This T cell receptor (beta chain) was recovered during a study of technical replicates of blood from a handful of donors. Clones were read by immunoSEQ multiplex PCR, and TCRdb kept only the in-frame ones, dropping some. The sample carries tens of thousands of clones, 90% to 95% recorded once. The CDR3 covers 12 residues. Germline lookup yields CDR1 MNHNY and CDR2 SVGAGI (reference sequence). V lost 4 bases to trimming and J lost 7 bases, with 7 bases between them. The clonotype originates from a human donor in good health. Some clones in this sample may be carry-over from other donors' samples. The chain recombines TRBV6-6 with TRBJ1-4; D remains unclear. Sequencing was performed on PBMCs. The CDR3 sequence is CASSSGSEKLFF. The CDR3, as DNA: TGTGCCAGCAGTTCAGGTAGTGAAAAACTGTTTTTT.